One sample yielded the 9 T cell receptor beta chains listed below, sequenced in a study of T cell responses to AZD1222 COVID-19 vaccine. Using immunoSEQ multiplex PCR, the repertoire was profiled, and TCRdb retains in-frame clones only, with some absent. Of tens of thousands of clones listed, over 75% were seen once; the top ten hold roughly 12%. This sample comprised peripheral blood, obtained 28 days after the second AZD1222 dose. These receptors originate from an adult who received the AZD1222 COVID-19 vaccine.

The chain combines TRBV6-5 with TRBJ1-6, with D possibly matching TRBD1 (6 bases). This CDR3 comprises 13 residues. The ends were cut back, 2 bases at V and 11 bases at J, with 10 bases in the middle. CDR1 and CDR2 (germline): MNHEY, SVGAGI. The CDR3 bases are TGTGCCAGCAGTTACACAGGGCGGGCACCCCTCCACTTT. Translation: CASSYTGRAPLHF.

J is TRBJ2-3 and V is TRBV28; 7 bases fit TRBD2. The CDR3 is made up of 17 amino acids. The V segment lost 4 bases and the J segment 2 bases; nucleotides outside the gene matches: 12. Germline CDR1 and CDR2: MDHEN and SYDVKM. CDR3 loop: CASSSPFGLADTDTQYF. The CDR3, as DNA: TGTGCCAGCAGTTCACCCTTCGGGCTAGCGGACACAGATACGCAGTATTTT.

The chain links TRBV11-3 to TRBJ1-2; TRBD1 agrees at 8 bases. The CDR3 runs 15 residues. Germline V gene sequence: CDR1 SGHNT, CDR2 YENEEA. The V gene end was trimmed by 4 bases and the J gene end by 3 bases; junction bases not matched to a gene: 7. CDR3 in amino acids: CASSSGGAGDYGYTF. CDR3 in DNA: TGTGCCAGCAGCTCAGGGGGCGCGGGTGACTATGGCTACACCTTC.

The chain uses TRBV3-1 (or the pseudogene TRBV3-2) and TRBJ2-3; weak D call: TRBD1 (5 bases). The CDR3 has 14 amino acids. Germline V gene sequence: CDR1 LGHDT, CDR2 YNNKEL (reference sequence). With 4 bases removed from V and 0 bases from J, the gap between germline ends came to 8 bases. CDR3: CASSLTASTDTQYF. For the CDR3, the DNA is TGTGCCAGCAGCCTGACAGCGAGCACAGATACGCAGTATTTT.

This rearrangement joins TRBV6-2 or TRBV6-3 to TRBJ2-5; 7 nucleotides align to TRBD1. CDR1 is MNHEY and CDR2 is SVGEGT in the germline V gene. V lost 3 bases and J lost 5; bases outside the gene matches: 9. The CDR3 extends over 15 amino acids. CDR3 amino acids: CASSYRDSEGETQYF. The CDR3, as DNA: TGTGCCAGCAGTTATCGGGACAGCGAGGGGGAGACCCAGTACTTC.

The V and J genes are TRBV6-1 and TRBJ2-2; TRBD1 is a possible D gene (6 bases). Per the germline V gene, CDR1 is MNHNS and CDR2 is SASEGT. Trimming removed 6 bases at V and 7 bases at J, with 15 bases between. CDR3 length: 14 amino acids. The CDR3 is CASRNRVENGELFF. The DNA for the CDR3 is TGTGCCAGCAGGAACAGGGTGGAGAACGGGGAGCTGTTTTTT.

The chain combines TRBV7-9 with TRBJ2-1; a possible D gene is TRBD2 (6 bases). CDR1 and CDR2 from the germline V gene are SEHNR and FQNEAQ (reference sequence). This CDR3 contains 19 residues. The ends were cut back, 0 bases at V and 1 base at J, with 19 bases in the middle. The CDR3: CASSLATPGETSSYNEQFF. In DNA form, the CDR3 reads TGTGCCAGCAGCTTAGCGACCCCGGGCGAGACTAGTTCCTACAATGAGCAGTTCTTC.

This CDR3 is CASSQDLPRYGNTIYF. CDR3 coding DNA: TGCGCCAGCAGCCAAGATCTCCCCAGGTACGGAAACACCATATATTTT. This rearrangement joins TRBV4-1 to TRBJ1-3; the D is unclear. CDR1 and CDR2 (germline): MGHRA, YSYEKL. The CDR3 has 16 amino acids. Trimming removed 0 bases at V and 4 bases at J, with 13 bases between.

The CDR3 region has the DNA TGTGCCAGCAGCTTAGTGGGCAGCGACAATTCACCCCTCCACTTT. As protein: CASSLVGSDNSPLHF. The chain employs TRBV7-2 and TRBJ1-6; D remains unclear. Trimming pared 1 base from V and 7 bases from J, leaving 11 bases between. Looked up from germline, CDR1 is SGHTA and CDR2 is FQGNSA. This CDR3 is built from 15 residues.